Listed here are 24 T cell receptor beta chains from one sample, sequenced in a study of CD4 T cells in relation to SARS-CoV-2 and coronaviruses. Which antigens these TCRs recognize remains unknown. Data came from immunoSEQ multiplex PCR; TCRdb stores just in-frame clones and leaves some out. Here the sample spans about 36,000 clones, 70% to 85% being singletons. Sequencing input: memory CD4+ T cells from PBMCs, cultured in vitro. These receptors originate from an adult with COVID-19.

The chain is built from TRBV6-2 or TRBV6-3 and TRBJ1-1; TRBD1 matches at 8 bases. The CDR3 has 17 residues. Germline CDR1 MNHEY, CDR2 SVGEGT. After removal of 4 bases from V and 1 base from J, the junction contained 11 bases not matched to a gene. CDR3 sequence: CASSSDLDRVWNTEAFF. CDR3 bases: TGTGCCAGCAGTTCGGATTTGGACAGGGTGTGGAACACTGAAGCTTTCTTT.

A word on this clone: At one boundary the junction diverges from the germline segment, which might be a read error. This chain links TRBV28 with TRBJ2-3; 15 positions match TRBD2. The germline gives CDR1 MDHEN, CDR2 SYDVKM. The CDR3 extends over 19 amino acids. CDR3 sequence (DNA): TGTGCCAGCAGTTCGGTGGGACTAGCGGGAGGAACGAGCACAGGTACGCAGTATTTT. Translating gives CASSSVGLAGGTSTGTQYF.

The J gene is TRBJ2-3, the V gene TRBV28; D tentatively fits TRBD1 or TRBD2 (5 bases each). V was clipped by 6 bases and J by 6 bases, with 13 bases between them. The length of the CDR3 is 13 residues. Germline CDR1 MDHEN, CDR2 SYDVKM. Written as DNA, the CDR3 is TGTGCCAGCAGGGGACCTTCCACGGATACGCAGTATTTT. It is translated as CASRGPSTDTQYF. Full variable domain (remainder filled in from reference TRBV28 and TRBJ2-3): DVKVTQSSRYLVKRTGEKVFLECVQDMDHENMFWYRQDPGLGLRLIYFSYDVKMKEKGDIPEGYSVSREKKERFSLILESASTNQTSMYLCASRGPSTDTQYFGPGTRLTVL.

This chain connects TRBV5-1 to TRBJ2-7; TRBD2 matches at 7 bases. Germline CDR1 reads SGHRS; CDR2 reads YFSETQ. The CDR3 totals 13 residues. With 4 bases clipped from V and 0 bases from J, the junction kept 1 base outside the gene matches. CDR3 amino acids: CASSRTSSYEQYF. The CDR3 region has the DNA TGCGCCAGCAGCCGGACTAGCTCCTACGAGCAGTACTTC.

The chain employs TRBV28 and TRBJ1-6; 10 bases line up with TRBD1. V lost 6 bases to trimming and J lost 9 bases; unmatched junction nucleotides: 11. CDR3 length equals 16 residues. The germline V gene has CDR1 MDHEN and CDR2 SYDVKM. The CDR3 region is CASSSLTGGIVSPLHF. The CDR3 DNA reads TGTGCCAGCAGCTCCTTGACAGGGGGCATCGTTTCACCCCTCCACTTT.

This rearrangement joins TRBV6-2 or TRBV6-3 to TRBJ1-2; 8 positions match TRBD1. CDR1 and CDR2 (germline): MNHEY, SVGEGT. The trim removed 6 bases at V and 8 bases at J, leaving 2 bases unmatched. The CDR3 extends over 11 amino acids. The CDR3 DNA reads TGTGCCAGCAGCGGACAGGGAGGCTACACCTTC. It yields the protein CASSGQGGYTF.

This chain uses TRBV19 with TRBJ1-1; 12 bases align to TRBD1. Trimming at V came to 4 bases and at J to 3 bases, leaving 9 bases not matched to a gene. This CDR3 contains 17 residues. The germline CDR1 and CDR2 sequences are LNHDA and SQIVND (reference sequence). DNA of the CDR3: TGTGCCAGTAGTACGAGGGACAGGGGGCGCGGCCACACTGAAGCTTTCTTT. Amino acids: CASSTRDRGRGHTEAFF.

This clone was detected a few times. V and J are TRBV28 and TRBJ2-7; TRBD2 matches at 10 bases. Germline loops: CDR1 MDHEN, CDR2 SYDVKM. The CDR3 runs to 16 residues. V gave up 4 bases and J gave up 3 bases; unmatched junction bases: 9. The CDR3 sequence: CASSYIFGTSDYEQYF. The CDR3 nucleotides are TGTGCCAGCAGTTATATTTTCGGGACTAGCGACTACGAGCAGTACTTC.

The gene calls are TRBV11-2 and TRBJ2-4, with D possibly TRBD1 on 5 matching bases. The V gene's germline CDR1 is SGHAT and CDR2 FQNNGV. Trimming took off 7 bases at V and 0 bases at J, with 10 bases between the two ends. The CDR3 runs to 14 residues. The chain's CDR3 is CASTSGIAKNIQYF. CDR3 sequence (DNA): TGTGCCAGCACGTCAGGGATAGCCAAAAACATTCAGTACTTC.

This chain joins TRBV11-2 and TRBJ1-3; D unclear. CDR3 length: 11 residues. CDR1 and CDR2 from the germline V gene are SGHAT and FQNNGV. Trimming removed 5 bases at V and 4 bases at J, with 3 bases between. Written as DNA, the CDR3 is TGTGCCAGCAGCCAAGGAAACACCATATATTTT. Protein: CASSQGNTIYF.

This clone was seen only a few times. The chain combines TRBV18 with TRBJ2-1; the D gene is possibly TRBD1 (6 bases). Germline V CDR1 and CDR2: KGHSH, LQKENI. Trimming left V 2 bases short and J 7 bases short, with 15 bases between. This CDR3 spans 15 amino acids. The chain's CDR3 is CASSPSGAAPNEQFF. The CDR3 bases are TGTGCCAGCTCACCATCAGGGGCAGCTCCAAATGAGCAGTTCTTC. The full variable domain, its missing parts supplied by reference TRBV18 and TRBJ2-1, is NAGVMQNPRHLVRRRGQEARLRCSPMKGHSHVYWYRQLPEEGLKFMVYLQKENIIDESGMPKERFSAEFPKEGPSILRIQQVVRGDSAAYFCASSPSGAAPNEQFFGPGTRLTVL.

The CDR3 nucleotides are TGTGCCAGCTCACTGGGACAGAACTATGGCTACACCTTC. This codes for CASSLGQNYGYTF. The rearrangement links TRBV18 to TRBJ1-2; 7 positions agree with TRBD1. CDR3 size: 13 residues. In germline, CDR1 is KGHSH, CDR2 LQKENI. The junction had 1 base not matched to a gene; V was cut back by 4 bases and J by 2 bases.

Of note for this clone: One junction end disagrees with the germline gene, perhaps due to a read error. The chain is built from TRBV6-1 and TRBJ2-5; 8 bases map to TRBD2. Germline CDR1 MNHNS, CDR2 SASEGT. CDR3 size: 11 residues. The DNA for the CDR3 is TGTGCCAGCTCCCTGGGGGGTAGCGGGAACTTC. Protein sequence: CASSLGGSGNF.

The chain recombines TRBV15 with TRBJ2-7, with D perhaps TRBD2 (5 bases). The CDR3 has 15 residues. Germline V gene data show CDR1 as LNHNV and CDR2 as YYDKDF (reference sequence). V lost 0 bases and J lost 1, with 10 bases in between. As DNA, the CDR3 is TGTGCCACCAGCAGAGATCGAGGGCAGTCCTACGAGCAGTACTTC. Translated: CATSRDRGQSYEQYF.

This sequence joins TRBV27 and TRBJ1-2; tentatively, D is TRBD1 (5 bases). The CDR3 spans 15 residues. The germline V gene encodes CDR1 MNHEY and CDR2 SMNVEV (reference sequence). Trimming shortened V by 1 base and J by 6 bases, and 15 bases separated the two germline ends. For the CDR3, the DNA is TGTGCCAGCAGTTTATTCGCCGACAGCATAGATGGCTACACCTTC. Protein sequence: CASSLFADSIDGYTF.

CDR3 nucleotides: TGCAGCGCCGGAAGGGCCTGGGGGACTAGCACAGATACGCAGTATTTT. It specifies CSAGRAWGTSTDTQYF. The chain joins TRBV29-1 to TRBJ2-3; a weak D match, TRBD2 (6 bases). The germline CDR1 and CDR2 sequences are SQVTM and ANQGSEA. The germline V and J ends were trimmed by 7 bases and 0 bases, with 20 bases remaining between them. The CDR3 runs 16 residues.

In its sample, this clone was seen a few times. This chain uses TRBV7-2 with TRBJ2-2; D remains unclear. The length of the CDR3 is 13 residues. Per the germline V gene, CDR1 is SGHTA and CDR2 is FQGNSA. V lost 3 bases, J lost 5 bases, and 7 bases lay in between. The CDR3 sequence is CASSFGPTGELFF. In nucleotides, the CDR3 is TGTGCCAGCAGCTTTGGACCAACCGGGGAGCTGTTTTTT.

Here the CDR3 reads CASRGNQGASSPLHF. The DNA of the CDR3 is TGTGCCAGCAGGGGAAACCAGGGGGCTAGTTCACCCCTCCACTTT. The chain joins TRBV2 to TRBJ1-6; TRBD1 agrees at 8 bases. V lost 6 bases to trimming and J lost 9 bases; unmatched junction nucleotides: 10. The germline gives CDR1 SNHLY, CDR2 FYNNEI. This CDR3 is 15 amino acids long.

The V and J genes are TRBV18 and TRBJ2-2; D is possibly TRBD2 (5 bases). Deletions cut 3 bases from V and 4 bases from J, with 15 bases between. Germline V gene sequence: CDR1 KGHSH, CDR2 LQKENI. This CDR3 region has 16 residues. The chain's CDR3 is CASSPIFGVGTGELFF. The CDR3, as DNA: TGTGCCAGCTCACCCATTTTCGGGGTCGGCACCGGGGAGCTGTTTTTT. Full variable domain (outside the CDR3, taken from reference TRBV18 and TRBJ2-2): NAGVMQNPRHLVRRRGQEARLRCSPMKGHSHVYWYRQLPEEGLKFMVYLQKENIIDESGMPKERFSAEFPKEGPSILRIQQVVRGDSAAYFCASSPIFGVGTGELFFGEGSRLTVL.

The V call is TRBV5-4, the J call TRBJ1-2; tentative D call: TRBD1 (6 bases). Germline loops: CDR1 SGHNT, CDR2 YYREEE (reference sequence). The CDR3 totals 15 residues. Trimming shortened V by 0 bases and J by 7 bases, and 16 bases separated the two germline ends. The CDR3 spells CASSLGDMGQVGYTF. DNA for the CDR3: TGTGCCAGCAGCTTGGGGGACATGGGGCAGGTTGGCTACACCTTC.

The J gene is TRBJ2-6, the V gene TRBV7-9, with D tentatively TRBD1 or TRBD2 (5 bases each). CDR3 length: 18 amino acids. Germline CDR1 SEHNR, CDR2 FQNEAQ (reference sequence). The ends were cut back, 4 bases at V and 1 base at J, with 17 bases in the middle. CDR3 sequence: CASSSAGSGISGANVLTF. The CDR3 coding sequence is TGTGCCAGCAGCTCCGCAGGGAGTGGTATTTCTGGGGCCAACGTCCTGACTTTC. Full variable domain (missing parts from reference TRBV7-9 and TRBJ2-6): DTGVSQNPRHKITKRGQNVTFRCDPISEHNRLYWYRQTLGQGPEFLTYFQNEAQLEKSRLLSDRFSAERPKGSFSTLEIQRTEQGDSAMYLCASSSAGSGISGANVLTFGAGSRLTVL.

This clone has only a few counts. This chain connects TRBV7-9 to TRBJ1-1, with 8 nucleotides matching TRBD1. V lost 2 bases, J lost 7 bases, and 6 bases stayed unmatched. This CDR3 is built from 14 residues. Looked up from germline, CDR1 is SEHNR and CDR2 is FQNEAQ (reference sequence). The CDR3 sequence: CASSLQGAMGEAFF. DNA for the CDR3: TGTGCCAGCAGCTTACAGGGGGCAATGGGTGAAGCTTTCTTT.

This chain uses TRBV25-1 with TRBJ2-7; the D is unclear. Trimming cost V 3 bases and J 5 bases, with 14 bases left between them. Germline loops: CDR1 MGHDK, CDR2 SYGVNS. The CDR3 runs 14 residues. CDR3 bases: TGTGCCAGCAGTGATGGCTTCGGTGGTGACGAGCAGTACTTC. This translates into CASSDGFGGDEQYF.

The gene calls are TRBV7-9 and TRBJ2-1, with 13 nucleotides matching TRBD2. CDR1 and CDR2 (germline): SEHNR, FQNEAQ (reference sequence). The CDR3 has 16 amino acids. Germline trimming cut 5 bases from V and 3 bases from J; bases unmatched to any gene: 4. CDR3 sequence reads: CASSPTSGRGYNEQFF. DNA for the CDR3: TGTGCCAGCAGCCCTACTAGCGGGAGGGGCTACAATGAGCAGTTCTTC.